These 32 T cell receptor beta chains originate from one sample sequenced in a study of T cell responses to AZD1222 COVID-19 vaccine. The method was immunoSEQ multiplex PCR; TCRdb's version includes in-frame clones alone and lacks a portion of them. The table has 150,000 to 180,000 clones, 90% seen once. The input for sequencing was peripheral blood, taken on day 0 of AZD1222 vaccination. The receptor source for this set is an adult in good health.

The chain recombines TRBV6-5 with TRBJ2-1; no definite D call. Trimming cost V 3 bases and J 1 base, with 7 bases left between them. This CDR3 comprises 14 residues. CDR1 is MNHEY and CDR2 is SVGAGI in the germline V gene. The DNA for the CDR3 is TGTGCCAGCAGTTATTCCGGGTCCTACAATGAGCAGTTCTTC. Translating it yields CASSYSGSYNEQFF.

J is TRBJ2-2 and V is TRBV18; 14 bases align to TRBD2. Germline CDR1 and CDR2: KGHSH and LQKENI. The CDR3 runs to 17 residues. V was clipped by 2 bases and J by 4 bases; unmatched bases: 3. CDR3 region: CASSPGGLAGGTGELFF. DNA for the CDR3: TGTGCCAGCTCACCAGGAGGACTAGCGGGAGGCACCGGGGAGCTGTTTTTT.

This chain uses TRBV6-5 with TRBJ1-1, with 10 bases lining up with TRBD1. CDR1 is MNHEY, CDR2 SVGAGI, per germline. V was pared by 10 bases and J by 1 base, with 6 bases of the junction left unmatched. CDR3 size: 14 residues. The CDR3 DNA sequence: TGTGCCATCGGACAGGGGGTAGAGAACACTGAAGCTTTCTTT. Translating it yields CAIGQGVENTEAFF.

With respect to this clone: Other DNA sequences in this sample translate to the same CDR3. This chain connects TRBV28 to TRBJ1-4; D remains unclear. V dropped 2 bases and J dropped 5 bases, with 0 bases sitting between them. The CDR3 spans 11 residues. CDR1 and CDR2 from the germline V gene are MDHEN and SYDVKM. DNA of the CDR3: TGTGCCAGCAGTTTAAATGAAAAACTGTTTTTT. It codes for CASSLNEKLFF.

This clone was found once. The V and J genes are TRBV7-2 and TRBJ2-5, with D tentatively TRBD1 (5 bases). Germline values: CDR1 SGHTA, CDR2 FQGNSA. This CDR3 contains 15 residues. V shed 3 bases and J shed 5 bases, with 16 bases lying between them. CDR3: CASSLQGNLGETQYF. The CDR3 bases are TGTGCCAGCAGCTTGCAGGGTAATTTGGGGGAGACCCAGTACTTC.

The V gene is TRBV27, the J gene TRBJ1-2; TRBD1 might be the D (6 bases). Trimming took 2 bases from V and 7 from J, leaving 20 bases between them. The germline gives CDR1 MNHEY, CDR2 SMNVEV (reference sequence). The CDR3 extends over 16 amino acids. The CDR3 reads CASSLQQGTGHIGYTF. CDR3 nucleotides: TGTGCCAGCAGTTTACAGCAAGGGACGGGACATATTGGCTACACCTTC.

CDR3 sequence (DNA): TGTGCCAGCAGTGAGACGGCCGAGAGTTTCAGCTCCTACGAGCAGTACTTC. It yields the protein CASSETAESFSSYEQYF. The chain couples TRBV6-1 to TRBJ2-7; D unclear. The CDR3 has 17 amino acids. Deletions cut 3 bases from V and 0 bases from J, with 18 bases between. The germline V gene has CDR1 MNHNS and CDR2 SASEGT.

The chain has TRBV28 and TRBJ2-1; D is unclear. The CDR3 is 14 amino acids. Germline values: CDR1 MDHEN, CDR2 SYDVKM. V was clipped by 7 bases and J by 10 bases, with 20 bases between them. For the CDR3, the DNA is TGTGCCAGCACCAGCTCGGGTATGAGAATAGAGCAGTTCTTC. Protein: CASTSSGMRIEQFF.

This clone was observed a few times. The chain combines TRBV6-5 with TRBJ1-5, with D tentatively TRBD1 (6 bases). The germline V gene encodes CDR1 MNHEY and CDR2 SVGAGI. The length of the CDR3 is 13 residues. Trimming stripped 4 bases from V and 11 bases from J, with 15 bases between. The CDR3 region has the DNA TGTGCCAGCAGTTTGGTTACCGGACAGACCCAGCATTTT. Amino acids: CASSLVTGQTQHF.

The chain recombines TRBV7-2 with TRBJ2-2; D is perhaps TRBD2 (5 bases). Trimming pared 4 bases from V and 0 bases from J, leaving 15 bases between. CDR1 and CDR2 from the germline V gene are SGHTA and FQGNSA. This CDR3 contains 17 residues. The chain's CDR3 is CASSSPRAGANTGELFF. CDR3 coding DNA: TGTGCCAGCAGCTCCCCAAGGGCGGGCGCGAACACCGGGGAGCTGTTTTTT.

The CDR3 DNA is TGTGCCAGCAGTGACTCGAAAGGTTCGGTCCCCAGGAAGCAGGATACGCAGTATTTT. Its protein is CASSDSKGSVPRKQDTQYF. The rearrangement links TRBV6-4 to TRBJ2-3; no clear D. The V gene's germline CDR1 is MRHNA and CDR2 SNTAGT. Trimming stripped 0 bases from V and 6 bases from J, with 25 bases between. The CDR3 contains 19 residues.

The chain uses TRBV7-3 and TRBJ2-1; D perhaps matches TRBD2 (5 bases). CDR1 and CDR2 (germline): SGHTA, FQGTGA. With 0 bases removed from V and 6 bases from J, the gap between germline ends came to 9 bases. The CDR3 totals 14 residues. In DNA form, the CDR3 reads TGTGCCAGCAGCTTAACGGACGGAGGCAATGAGCAGTTCTTC. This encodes CASSLTDGGNEQFF. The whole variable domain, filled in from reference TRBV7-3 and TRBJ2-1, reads GAGVSQTPSNKVTEKGKYVELRCDPISGHTALYWYRQSLGQGPEFLIYFQGTGAADDSGLPNDRFFAVRPEGSVSTLKIQRTERGDSAVYLCASSLTDGGNEQFFGPGTRLTVL.

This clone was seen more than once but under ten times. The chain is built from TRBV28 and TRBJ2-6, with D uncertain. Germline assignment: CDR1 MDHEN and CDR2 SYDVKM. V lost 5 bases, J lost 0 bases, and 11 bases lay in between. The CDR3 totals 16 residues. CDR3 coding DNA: TGTGCCAGCAGTCTTCCCCCCCTCTCTGGGGCCAACGTCCTGACTTTC. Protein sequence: CASSLPPLSGANVLTF.

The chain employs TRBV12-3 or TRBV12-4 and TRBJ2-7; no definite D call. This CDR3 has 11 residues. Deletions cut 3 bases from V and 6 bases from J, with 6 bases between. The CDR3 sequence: CASSFGGEQYF. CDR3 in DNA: TGTGCCAGCAGTTTCGGTGGCGAGCAGTACTTC.

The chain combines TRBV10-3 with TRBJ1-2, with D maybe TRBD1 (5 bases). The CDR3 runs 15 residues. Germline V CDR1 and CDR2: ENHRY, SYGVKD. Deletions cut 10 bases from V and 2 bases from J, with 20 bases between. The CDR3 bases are TGTGCCACCGCCAGGGAAGGAACACAGAACTATGGCTACACCTTC. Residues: CATAREGTQNYGYTF.

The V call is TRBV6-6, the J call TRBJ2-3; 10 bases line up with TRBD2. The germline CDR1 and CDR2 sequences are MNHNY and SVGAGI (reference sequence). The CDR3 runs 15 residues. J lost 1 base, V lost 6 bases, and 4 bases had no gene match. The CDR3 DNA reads TGTGCCAGCAGAACCGGGACTAGCGGCACAGATACGCAGTATTTT. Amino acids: CASRTGTSGTDTQYF.

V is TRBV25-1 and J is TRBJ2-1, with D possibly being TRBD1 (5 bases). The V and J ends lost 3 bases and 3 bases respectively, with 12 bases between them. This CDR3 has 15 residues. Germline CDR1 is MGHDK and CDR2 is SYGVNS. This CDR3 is CASSDSGRYYNEQFF. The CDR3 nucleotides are TGTGCCAGCAGTGACTCAGGGCGATACTACAATGAGCAGTTCTTC.

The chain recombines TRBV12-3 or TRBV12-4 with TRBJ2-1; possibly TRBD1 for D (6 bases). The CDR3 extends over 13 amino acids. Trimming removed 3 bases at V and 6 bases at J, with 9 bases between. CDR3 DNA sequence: TGTGCCAGCAGTTTGTCCAGGGGCAATGAGCAGTTCTTC. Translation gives CASSLSRGNEQFF.

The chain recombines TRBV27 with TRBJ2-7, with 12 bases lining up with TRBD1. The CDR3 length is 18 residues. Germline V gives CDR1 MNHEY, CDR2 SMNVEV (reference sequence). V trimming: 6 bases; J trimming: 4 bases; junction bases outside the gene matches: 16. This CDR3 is CASSLAGTGGPKRYEQYF. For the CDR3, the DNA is TGTGCCAGCAGCCTTGCCGGGACAGGGGGCCCTAAAAGATACGAGCAGTACTTC.

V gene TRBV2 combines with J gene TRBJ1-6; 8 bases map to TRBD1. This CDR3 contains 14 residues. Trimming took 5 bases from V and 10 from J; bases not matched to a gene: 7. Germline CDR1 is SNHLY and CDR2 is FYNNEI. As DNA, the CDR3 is TGTGCCAGCAGTAGGACAGGGTTGAGGTCACCCCTCCACTTT. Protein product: CASSRTGLRSPLHF.

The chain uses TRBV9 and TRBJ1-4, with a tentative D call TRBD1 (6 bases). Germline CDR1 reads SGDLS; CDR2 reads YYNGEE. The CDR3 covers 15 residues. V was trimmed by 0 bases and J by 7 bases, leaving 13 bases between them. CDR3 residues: CASSVGTGRSEKLFF. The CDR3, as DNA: TGTGCCAGCAGCGTAGGTACAGGGCGTTCTGAAAAACTGTTTTTT.

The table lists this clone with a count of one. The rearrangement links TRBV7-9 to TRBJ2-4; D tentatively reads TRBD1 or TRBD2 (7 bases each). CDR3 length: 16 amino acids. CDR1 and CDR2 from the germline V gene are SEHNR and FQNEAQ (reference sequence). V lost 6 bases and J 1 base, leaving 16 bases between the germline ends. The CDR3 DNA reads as TGTGCCAGCAGTAATACAGGGGAGGGGGCCAAAAACATTCAGTACTTC. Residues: CASSNTGEGAKNIQYF.

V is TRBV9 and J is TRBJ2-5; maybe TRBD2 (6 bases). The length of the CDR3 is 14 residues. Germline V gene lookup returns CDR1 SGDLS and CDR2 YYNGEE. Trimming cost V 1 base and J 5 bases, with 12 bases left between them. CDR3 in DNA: TGTGCCAGCAGCGTACGCCCGAGCGGGGAGACCCAGTACTTC. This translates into CASSVRPSGETQYF.

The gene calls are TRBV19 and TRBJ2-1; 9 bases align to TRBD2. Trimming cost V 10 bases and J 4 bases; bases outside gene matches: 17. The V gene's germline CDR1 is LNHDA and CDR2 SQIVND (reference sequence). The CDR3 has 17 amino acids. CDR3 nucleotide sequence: TGTGCCACCAACCCCACAACCGGGACTAGCCGATACAATGAGCAGTTCTTC. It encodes CATNPTTGTSRYNEQFF.

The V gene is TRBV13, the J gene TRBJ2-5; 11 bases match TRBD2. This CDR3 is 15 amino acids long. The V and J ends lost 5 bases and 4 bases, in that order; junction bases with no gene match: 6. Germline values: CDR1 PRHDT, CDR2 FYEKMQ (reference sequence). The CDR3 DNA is TGTGCCAGCAGCCTAAGACTAGCGGGAATAGAGACCCAGTACTTC. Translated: CASSLRLAGIETQYF.

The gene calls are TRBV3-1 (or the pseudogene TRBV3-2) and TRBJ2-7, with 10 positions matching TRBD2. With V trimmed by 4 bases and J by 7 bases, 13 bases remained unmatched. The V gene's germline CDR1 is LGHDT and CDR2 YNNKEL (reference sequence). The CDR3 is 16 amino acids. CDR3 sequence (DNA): TGTGCCAGCAGCCGAGGAGGGACTAGCGAAGGACGGGAGCAGTACTTC. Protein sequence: CASSRGGTSEGREQYF.

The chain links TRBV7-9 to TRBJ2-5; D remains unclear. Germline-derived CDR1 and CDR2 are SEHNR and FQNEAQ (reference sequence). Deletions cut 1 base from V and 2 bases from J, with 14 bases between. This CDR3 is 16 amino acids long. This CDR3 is CASSLGPLTIQETQYF. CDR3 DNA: TGTGCCAGCAGCTTAGGGCCCCTAACTATTCAAGAGACCCAGTACTTC.

CDR3 loop: CAWSDTGETDTQYF. The CDR3 coding sequence is TGTGCCTGGAGTGACACAGGGGAGACAGATACGCAGTATTTT. The chain recombines TRBV30 with TRBJ2-3; 7 nucleotides align to TRBD1. Germline-derived CDR1 and CDR2 are GTSNPN and SVGIG (reference sequence). The CDR3 spans 14 residues. V shed 1 base and J 3 bases; nucleotides not matched to a gene: 4.

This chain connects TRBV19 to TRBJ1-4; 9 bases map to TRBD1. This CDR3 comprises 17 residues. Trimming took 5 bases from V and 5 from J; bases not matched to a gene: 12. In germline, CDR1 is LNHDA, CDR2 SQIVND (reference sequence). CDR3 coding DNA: TGTGCCAGTAGTTTTTCGGGACAGGGTGACTCGAATGAAAAACTGTTTTTT. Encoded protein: CASSFSGQGDSNEKLFF.

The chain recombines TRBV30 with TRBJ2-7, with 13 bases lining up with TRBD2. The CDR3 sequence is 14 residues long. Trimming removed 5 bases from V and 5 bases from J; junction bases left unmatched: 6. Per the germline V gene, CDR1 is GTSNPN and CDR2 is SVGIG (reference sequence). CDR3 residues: CAWETSGRAHEQYF. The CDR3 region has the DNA TGTGCCTGGGAAACTAGCGGGAGGGCCCACGAGCAGTACTTC.

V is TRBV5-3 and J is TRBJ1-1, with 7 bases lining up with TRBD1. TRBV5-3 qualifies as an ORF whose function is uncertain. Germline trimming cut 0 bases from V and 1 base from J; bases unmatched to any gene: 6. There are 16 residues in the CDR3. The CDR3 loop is CARSLALDRANTEAFF. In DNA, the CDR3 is TGTGCCAGAAGCTTGGCTCTTGACAGGGCGAACACTGAAGCTTTCTTT.

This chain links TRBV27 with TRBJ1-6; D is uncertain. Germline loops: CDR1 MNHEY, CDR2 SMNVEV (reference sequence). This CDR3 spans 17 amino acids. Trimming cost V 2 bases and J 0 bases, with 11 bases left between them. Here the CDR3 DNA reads TGTGCCAGCAGTTTAGGGCCGGCCAGCTCCTATAATTCACCCCTCCACTTT. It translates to CASSLGPASSYNSPLHF.